A selection of T cell receptor beta chains follows, all from one sample in a study of metastatic and nonmetastatic thyroid tumors. TCRdb redid the clone calls on the PCR reads using MiXCR. The data show some 45,000 clones, around 15% seen once. Sequencing was done on a sample of blood. The receptors originated from a female donor with papillary thyroid cancer or a benign thyroid nodule (not recorded which). Some clones in this sample may be carry-over from other donors' samples. CDR3s include the opening cysteine and the closing phenylalanine or tryptophan. A D gene is named only where the DNA matches it firmly. The size field is filled for only some rows; it gives once, few, many or a size class.

>many|TRBJ2-7|.|TRBV6-1
CASSEIGRSDEQYF
TGTGCCAGCAGTGAAATAGGACGCTCGGACGAGCAGTACTTC
>many|TRBJ1-2|TRBD1|TRBV20-1
CSAGRPRTGDYGYTF
TGCAGTGCTGGCCGTCCACGGACAGGAGACTATGGCTACACCTTC
>many|TRBJ1-1|.|TRBV5-1
CASSLARTGLGGTEAFF
TGCGCCAGCAGCTTGGCCCGGACCGGGCTTGGGGGCACTGAAGCTTTCTTT
>many|TRBJ2-7|TRBD2|TRBV5-5
CASSRGGSGTREQYF
TGTGCCAGCAGCCGAGGGGGTAGCGGGACCCGCGAGCAGTACTTC
>.|TRBJ2-3|TRBD2|TRBV27
CASNMGGDTQYF
TGTGCCAGCAATATGGGGGGGGATACGCAGTATTTT
>many|TRBJ1-3|TRBD1|TRBV6-1
CASRWDRFSGNTIYF
TGTGCCAGCAGATGGGACAGGTTTTCTGGAAACACCATATATTTT
>many|TRBJ1-1|.|TRBV30
CAWSPMNTEAFF
TGTGCCTGGAGTCCGATGAACACTGAAGCTTTCTTT
>many|TRBJ2-2|TRBD2|TRBV5-1
CASSRTSGRIGELFF
TGCGCCAGCAGCCGGACTAGCGGGAGAATCGGGGAGCTGTTTTTT
>.|TRBJ2-7|.|TRBV2
CASLTDSYEQYF
TGTGCCAGCTTGACGGATTCCTACGAGCAGTACTTC
>many|TRBJ2-7|TRBD2|TRBV9
CASSVGNSGMYEQYF
TGTGCCAGCAGCGTAGGAAATAGCGGGATGTACGAGCAGTACTTC
>few|TRBJ2-3|.|TRBV27
CASRGRTDTQYF
TGTGCCAGCAGGGGTAGAACAGATACGCAGTATTTT
>many|TRBJ1-1|.|TRBV4-1
CASSQDGGGTEAFF
TGCGCCAGCAGCCAAGATGGGGGCGGCACTGAAGCTTTCTTT
>medium-sized|TRBJ2-7|.|TRBV12-3/TRBV12-4
CASSSRVRRLEQYF
TGTGCCAGCAGTTCGCGGGTCAGGCGGCTCGAGCAGTACTTC
>.|TRBJ2-3|.|TRBV2
CASNEQPRGTQYF
TGTGCCAGCAACGAGCAGCCTCGCGGTACGCAGTATTTT
>few|TRBJ2-7|.|TRBV11-2
CASSSTWDTYEQYF
TGTGCCAGCAGCTCCACCTGGGATACCTACGAGCAGTACTTC
>many|TRBJ2-7|TRBD1|TRBV7-2
CASITGQGMGYEQYF
TGTGCCAGCATCACGGGACAGGGAATGGGCTACGAGCAGTACTTC
>.|TRBJ2-1|.|TRBV28
CASSFSWDYNEQFF
TGTGCCAGCAGTTTCTCGTGGGATTACAATGAGCAGTTCTTC
>.|TRBJ2-7|TRBD1|TRBV20-1
CSASEGQGTYEQYF
TGCAGTGCTAGTGAGGGACAGGGTACCTACGAGCAGTACTTC
>many|TRBJ1-2|TRBD1|TRBV12-3/TRBV12-4
CASSGTGFGYTF
TGTGCCAGCAGCGGGACAGGGTTTGGCTACACCTTC
>many|TRBJ2-1|.|TRBV12-3/TRBV12-4
CASTPNGAKGNEQFF
TGTGCCAGCACCCCCAATGGGGCCAAAGGAAATGAGCAGTTCTTC
>many|TRBJ1-1|.|TRBV24-1
CATSPPPQGTNTEAFF
TGTGCCACCAGTCCTCCCCCGCAAGGGACGAACACTGAAGCTTTCTTT
>.|TRBJ1-1|.|TRBV5-1
CASSTEAGNTEAFF
TGCGCCAGCAGCACTGAGGCGGGGAACACTGAAGCTTTCTTT
>many|TRBJ2-3|.|TRBV20-1
CRLTDTDTQYF
TGCAGATTGACAGATACAGATACGCAGTATTTT
>few|TRBJ1-6|.|TRBV5-1
CASSLDGAGRNSPLHF
TGCGCCAGCAGCTTGGATGGGGCAGGGAGAAATTCACCCCTCCACTTT